What follows describes a single T cell receptor (beta chain). The entry originates in a study of blood T cell repertoires in COVID-19. Study details: Italy, Spain and the United States were the sources of the convalescent and acute COVID-19 samples. From T cells, B-cell-depleted T cells, or PBMCs came the material, which was cDNA or gDNA.

Germline V CDR1 and CDR2: LNHDA, SQIVND (reference sequence). The CDR3 runs 16 residues. With 4 bases removed from V and 2 bases from J, the gap between germline ends came to 15 bases. The repertoire was sequenced with immunoSEQ multiplex PCR; TCRdb's copy has only in-frame clones and lacks some. In the table there are more than 30,000 clones, 75% to 90% of which are singletons. The sequenced sample was peripheral blood. This sequence was found in a woman in her seventies with acute or convalescent COVID-19. The J gene is TRBJ1-5, the V gene TRBV19, with D uncertain. CDR3 DNA: TGTGCCAGTAGTACCGCCGGGGTTAGGGGCAATCAGCCCCAGCATTTT. The encoded protein is CASSTAGVRGNQPQHF.